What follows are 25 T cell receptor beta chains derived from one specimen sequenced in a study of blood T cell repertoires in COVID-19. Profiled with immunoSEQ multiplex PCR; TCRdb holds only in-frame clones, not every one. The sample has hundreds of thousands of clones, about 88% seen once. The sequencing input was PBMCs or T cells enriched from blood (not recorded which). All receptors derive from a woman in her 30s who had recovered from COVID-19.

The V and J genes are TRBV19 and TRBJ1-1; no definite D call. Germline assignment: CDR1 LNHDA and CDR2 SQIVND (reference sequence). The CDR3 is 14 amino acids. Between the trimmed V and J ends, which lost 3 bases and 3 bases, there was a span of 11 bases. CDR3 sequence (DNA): TGTGCCAGTAGTATGTTGAGTGTGGACACTGAAGCTTTCTTT. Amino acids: CASSMLSVDTEAFF. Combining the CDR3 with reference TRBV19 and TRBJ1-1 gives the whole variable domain DGGITQSPKYLFRKEGQNVTLSCEQNLNHDAMYWYRQDPGQGLRLIYYSQIVNDFQKGDIAEGYSVSREKKESFPLTVTSAQKNPTAFYLCASSMLSVDTEAFFGQGTRLTVV.

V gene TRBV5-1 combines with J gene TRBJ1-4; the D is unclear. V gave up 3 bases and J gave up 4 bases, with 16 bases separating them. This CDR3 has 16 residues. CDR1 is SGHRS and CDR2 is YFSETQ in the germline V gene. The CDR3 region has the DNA TGCGCCAGCAGCTCCCTACCCAGCGGAAGTAATGAAAAACTGTTTTTT. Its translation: CASSSLPSGSNEKLFF.

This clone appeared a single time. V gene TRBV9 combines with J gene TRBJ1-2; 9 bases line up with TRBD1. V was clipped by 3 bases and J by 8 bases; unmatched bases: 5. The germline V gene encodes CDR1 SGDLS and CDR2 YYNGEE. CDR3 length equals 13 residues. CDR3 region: CASSGDRVLGYTF. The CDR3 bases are TGTGCCAGCAGCGGGGACAGGGTATTGGGCTACACCTTC.

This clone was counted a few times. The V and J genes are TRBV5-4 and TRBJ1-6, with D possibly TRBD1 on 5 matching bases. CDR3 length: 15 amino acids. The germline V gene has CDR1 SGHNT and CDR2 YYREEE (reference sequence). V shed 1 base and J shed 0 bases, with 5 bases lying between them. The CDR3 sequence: CASSLQGSYNSPLHF. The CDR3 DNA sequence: TGTGCCAGCAGCTTGCAGGGCTCCTATAATTCACCCCTCCACTTT.

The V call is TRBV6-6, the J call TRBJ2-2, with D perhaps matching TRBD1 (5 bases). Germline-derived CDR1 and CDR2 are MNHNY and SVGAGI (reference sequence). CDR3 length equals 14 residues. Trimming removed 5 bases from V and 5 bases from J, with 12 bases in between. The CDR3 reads CASSGDSETGELFF. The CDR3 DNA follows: TGTGCCAGCAGTGGCGACAGTGAAACCGGGGAGCTGTTTTTT.

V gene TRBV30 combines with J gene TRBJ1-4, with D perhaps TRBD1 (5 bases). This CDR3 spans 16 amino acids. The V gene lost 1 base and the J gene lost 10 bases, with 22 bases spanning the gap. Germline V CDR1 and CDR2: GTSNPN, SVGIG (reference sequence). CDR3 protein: CAWSATPTTNRGKLFF. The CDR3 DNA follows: TGTGCCTGGAGTGCCACCCCGACAACGAATAGGGGAAAACTGTTTTTT.

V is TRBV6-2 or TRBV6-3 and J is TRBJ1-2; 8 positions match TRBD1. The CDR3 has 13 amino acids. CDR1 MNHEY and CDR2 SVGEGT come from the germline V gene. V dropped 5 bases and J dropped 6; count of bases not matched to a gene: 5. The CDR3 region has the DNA TGTGCCAGCAGTAAGACAGGGGATCATGGCTACACCTTC. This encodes CASSKTGDHGYTF.

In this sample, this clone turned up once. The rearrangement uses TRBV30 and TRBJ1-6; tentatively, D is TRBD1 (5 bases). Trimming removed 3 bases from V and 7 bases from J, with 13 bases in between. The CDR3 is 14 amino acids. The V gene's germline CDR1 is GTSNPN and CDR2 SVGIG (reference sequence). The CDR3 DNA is TGTGCCTGGAGGACAGTACTGGGGAATTCACCCCTCCACTTT. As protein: CAWRTVLGNSPLHF. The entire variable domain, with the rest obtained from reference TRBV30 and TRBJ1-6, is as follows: SQTIHQWPATLVQPVGSPLSLECTVEGTSNPNLYWYRQAAGRGLQLLFYSVGIGQISSEVPQNLSASRPQDRQFILSSKKLLLSDSGFYLCAWRTVLGNSPLHFGNGTRLTVT.

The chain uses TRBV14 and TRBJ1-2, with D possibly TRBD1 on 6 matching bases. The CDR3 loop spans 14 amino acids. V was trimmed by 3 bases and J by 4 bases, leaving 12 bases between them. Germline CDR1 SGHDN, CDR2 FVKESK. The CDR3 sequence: CASSHLQGFYGYTF. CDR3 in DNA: TGTGCCAGCAGCCACCTACAGGGTTTCTATGGCTACACCTTC. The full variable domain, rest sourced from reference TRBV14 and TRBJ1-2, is EAGVTQFPSHSVIEKGQTVTLRCDPISGHDNLYWYRRVMGKEIKFLLHFVKESKQDESGMPNNRFLAERTGGTYSTLKVQPAELEDSGVYFCASSHLQGFYGYTFGSGTRLTVV.

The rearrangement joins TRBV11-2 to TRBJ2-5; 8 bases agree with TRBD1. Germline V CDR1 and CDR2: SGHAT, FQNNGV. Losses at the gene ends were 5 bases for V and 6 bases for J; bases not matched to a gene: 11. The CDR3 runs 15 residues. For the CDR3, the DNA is TGTGCCAGCAGCCCCCGGACAGGGAGGCGACAGACCCAGTACTTC. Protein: CASSPRTGRRQTQYF.

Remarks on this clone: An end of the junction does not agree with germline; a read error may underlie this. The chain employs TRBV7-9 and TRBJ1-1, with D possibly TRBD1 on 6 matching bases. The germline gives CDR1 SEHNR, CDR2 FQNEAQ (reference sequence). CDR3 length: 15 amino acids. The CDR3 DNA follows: TGTGCCAGCAGCTCACCCGACAGGCCGAACGCTGAAGCTTTCTTT. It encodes CASSSPDRPNAEAFF.

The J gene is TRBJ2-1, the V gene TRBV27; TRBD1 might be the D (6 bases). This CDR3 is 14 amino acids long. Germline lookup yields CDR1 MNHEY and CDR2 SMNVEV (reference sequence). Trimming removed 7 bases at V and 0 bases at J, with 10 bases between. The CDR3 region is CASTPDSSYNEQFF. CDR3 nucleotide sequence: TGTGCCAGCACCCCGGACAGCTCCTACAATGAGCAGTTCTTC.

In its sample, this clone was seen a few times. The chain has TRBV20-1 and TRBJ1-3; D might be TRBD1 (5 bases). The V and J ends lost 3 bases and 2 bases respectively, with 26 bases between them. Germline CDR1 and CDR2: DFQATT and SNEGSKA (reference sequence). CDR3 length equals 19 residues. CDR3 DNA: TGCAGTGCTAGTTTCCAGGGAGGTGCACGCAAACACGCTGGAAACACCATATATTTT. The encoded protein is CSASFQGGARKHAGNTIYF.

In DNA, the CDR3 is TGTGCCAGCAGTCGGACACCTGAAAAACTGTTTTTT. Protein sequence: CASSRTPEKLFF. The J gene is TRBJ1-4, the V gene TRBV2; possible D gene TRBD1, 5 bases. Germline V gene sequence: CDR1 SNHLY, CDR2 FYNNEI. Deletions cut 5 bases from V and 7 bases from J, with 8 bases between. The CDR3 runs 12 residues.

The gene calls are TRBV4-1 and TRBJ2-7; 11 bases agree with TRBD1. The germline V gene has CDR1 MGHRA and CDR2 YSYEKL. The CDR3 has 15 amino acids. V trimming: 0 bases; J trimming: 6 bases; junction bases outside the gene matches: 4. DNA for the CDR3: TGCGCCAGCAGCCAAGATAGGACAGGGGGCGGCGAGCAGTACTTC. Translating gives CASSQDRTGGGEQYF.

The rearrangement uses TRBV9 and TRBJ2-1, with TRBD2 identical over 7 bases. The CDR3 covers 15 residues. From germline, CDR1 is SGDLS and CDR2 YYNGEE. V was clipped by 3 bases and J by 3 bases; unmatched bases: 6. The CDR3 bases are TGTGCCAGCAGCGCTGGACTAGAACGCTACAATGAGCAGTTCTTC. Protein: CASSAGLERYNEQFF.

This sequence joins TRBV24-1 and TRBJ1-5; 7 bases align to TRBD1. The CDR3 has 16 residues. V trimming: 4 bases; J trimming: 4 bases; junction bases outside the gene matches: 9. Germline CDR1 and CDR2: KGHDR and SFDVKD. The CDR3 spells CATSETDRVGNQPQHF. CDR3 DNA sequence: TGTGCCACCAGTGAGACCGACAGGGTAGGGAATCAGCCCCAGCATTTT.

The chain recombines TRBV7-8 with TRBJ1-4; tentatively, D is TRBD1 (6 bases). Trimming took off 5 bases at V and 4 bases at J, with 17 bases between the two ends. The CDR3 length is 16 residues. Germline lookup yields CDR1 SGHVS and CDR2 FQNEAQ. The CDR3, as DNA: TGTGCCAGCAGCCGCTTTACAGGGCTCGATAATGAAAAACTGTTTTTT. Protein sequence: CASSRFTGLDNEKLFF.

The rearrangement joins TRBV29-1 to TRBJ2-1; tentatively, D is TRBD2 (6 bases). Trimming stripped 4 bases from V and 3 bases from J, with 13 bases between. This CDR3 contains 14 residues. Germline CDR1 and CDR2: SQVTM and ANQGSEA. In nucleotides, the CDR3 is TGCAGCGTTGGGGGGGTTGTGGGCTACAATGAGCAGTTCTTC. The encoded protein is CSVGGVVGYNEQFF.

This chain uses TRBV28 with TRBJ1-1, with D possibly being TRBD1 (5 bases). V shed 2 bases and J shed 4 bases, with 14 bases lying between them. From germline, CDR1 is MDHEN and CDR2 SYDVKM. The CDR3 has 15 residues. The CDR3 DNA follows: TGTGCCAGCAGTTTACGGGCAGGGCTTGGCACTGAAGCTTTCTTT. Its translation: CASSLRAGLGTEAFF.

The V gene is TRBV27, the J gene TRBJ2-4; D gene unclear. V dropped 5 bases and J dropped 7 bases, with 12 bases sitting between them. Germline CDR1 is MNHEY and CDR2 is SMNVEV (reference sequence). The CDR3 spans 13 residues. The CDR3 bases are TGTGCCAGCAGTCTCGGTTTTCGGAACATTCAGTACTTC. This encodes CASSLGFRNIQYF.

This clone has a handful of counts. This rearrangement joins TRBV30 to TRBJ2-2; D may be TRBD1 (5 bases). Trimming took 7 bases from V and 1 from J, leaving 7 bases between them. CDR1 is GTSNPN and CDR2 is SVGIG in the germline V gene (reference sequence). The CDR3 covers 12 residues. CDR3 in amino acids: CASGQNTGELFF. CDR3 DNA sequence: TGTGCCTCCGGACAGAACACCGGGGAGCTGTTTTTT.

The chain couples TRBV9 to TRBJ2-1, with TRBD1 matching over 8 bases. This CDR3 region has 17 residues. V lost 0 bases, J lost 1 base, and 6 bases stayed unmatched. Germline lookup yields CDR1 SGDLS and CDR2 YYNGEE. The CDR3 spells CASSVGQGAISYNEQFF. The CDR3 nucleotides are TGTGCCAGCAGCGTAGGGCAGGGGGCCATATCCTACAATGAGCAGTTCTTC.

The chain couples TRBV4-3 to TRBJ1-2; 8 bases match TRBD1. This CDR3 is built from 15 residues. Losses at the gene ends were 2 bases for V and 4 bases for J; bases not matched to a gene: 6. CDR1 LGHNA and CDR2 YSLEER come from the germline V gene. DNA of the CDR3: TGCGCCAGCAGCCAATCGCAGGGGGCCTCCTATGGCTACACCTTC. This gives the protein CASSQSQGASYGYTF.

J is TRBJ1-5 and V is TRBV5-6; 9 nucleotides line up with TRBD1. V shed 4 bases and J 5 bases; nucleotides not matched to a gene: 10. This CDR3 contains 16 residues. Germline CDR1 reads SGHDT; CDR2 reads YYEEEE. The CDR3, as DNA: TGTGCCAGCAGCCAGGGGACAGGGAGGGGGGATCAGCCCCAGCATTTT. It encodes CASSQGTGRGDQPQHF.